The present entry profiles one T cell receptor beta chain with its context. This entry comes from a study of T cells after somatic rescue of genetic block. V lost 5 bases, J lost 0 bases, and 2 bases lay in between. CDR3 length: 11 residues. Germline-derived CDR1 and CDR2 are PRHDT and FYEKMQ (reference sequence). Here immunoSEQ multiplex PCR was the method, and the copy in TCRdb shows in-frame clones only, minus some. The repertoire includes some 70,000 clones, roughly 88% of them detected once, and roughly 2.9% sits in the top ten. The receptor was derived from a man between 25 and 39 years old. J is TRBJ2-7 and V is TRBV13; unclear D gene. Input material: peripheral blood mononuclear cells (PBMCs). The CDR3 sequence: CASSDSYEQYF. In DNA, the CDR3 is TGTGCCAGCAGCGACTCCTACGAGCAGTACTTC.